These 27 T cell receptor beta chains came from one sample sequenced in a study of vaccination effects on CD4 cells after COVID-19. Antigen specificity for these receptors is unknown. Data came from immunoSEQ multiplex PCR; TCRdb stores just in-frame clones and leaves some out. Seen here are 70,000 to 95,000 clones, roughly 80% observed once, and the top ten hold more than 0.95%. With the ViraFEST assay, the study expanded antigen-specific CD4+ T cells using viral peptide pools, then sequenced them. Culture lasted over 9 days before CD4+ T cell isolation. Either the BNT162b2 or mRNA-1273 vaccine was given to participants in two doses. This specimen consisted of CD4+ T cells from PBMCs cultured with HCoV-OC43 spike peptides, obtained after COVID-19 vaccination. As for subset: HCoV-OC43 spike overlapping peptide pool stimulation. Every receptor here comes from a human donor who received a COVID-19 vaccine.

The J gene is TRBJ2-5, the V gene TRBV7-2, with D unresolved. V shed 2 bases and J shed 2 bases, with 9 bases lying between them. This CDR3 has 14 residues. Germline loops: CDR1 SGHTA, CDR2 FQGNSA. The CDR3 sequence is CASSLTVLQETQYF. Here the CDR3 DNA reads TGTGCCAGCAGCTTAACGGTTCTTCAAGAGACCCAGTACTTC. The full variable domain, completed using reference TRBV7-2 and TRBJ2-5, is GAGVSQSPSNKVTEKGKDVELRCDPISGHTALYWYRQSLGQGLEFLIYFQGNSAPDKSGLPSDRFSAERTGGSVSTLTIQRTQQEDSAVYLCASSLTVLQETQYFGPGTRLLVL.

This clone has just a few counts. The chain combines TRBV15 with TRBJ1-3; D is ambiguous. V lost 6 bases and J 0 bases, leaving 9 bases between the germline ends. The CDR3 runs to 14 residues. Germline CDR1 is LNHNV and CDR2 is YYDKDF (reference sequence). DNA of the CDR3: TGTGCCACCAGTACCGGGAGCTCTGGAAACACCATATATTTT. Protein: CATSTGSSGNTIYF.

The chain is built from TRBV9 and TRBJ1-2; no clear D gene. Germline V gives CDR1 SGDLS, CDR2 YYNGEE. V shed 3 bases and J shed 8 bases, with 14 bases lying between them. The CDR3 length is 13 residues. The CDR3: CASSATAFGGYTF. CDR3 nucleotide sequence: TGTGCCAGCAGCGCCACCGCGTTCGGGGGCTACACCTTC.

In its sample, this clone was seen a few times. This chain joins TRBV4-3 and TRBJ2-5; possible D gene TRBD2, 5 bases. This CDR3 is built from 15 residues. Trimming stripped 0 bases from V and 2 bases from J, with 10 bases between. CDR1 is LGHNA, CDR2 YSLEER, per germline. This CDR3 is CASSQDASGQETQYF. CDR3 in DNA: TGCGCCAGCAGCCAAGATGCGTCGGGGCAAGAGACCCAGTACTTC.

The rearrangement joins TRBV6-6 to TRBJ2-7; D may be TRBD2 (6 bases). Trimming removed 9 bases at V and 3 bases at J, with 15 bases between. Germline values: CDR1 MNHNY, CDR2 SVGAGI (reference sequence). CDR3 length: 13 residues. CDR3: CARTTGTVYEQYV. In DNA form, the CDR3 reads TGTGCCAGAACCACCGGGACTGTCTACGAGCAGTACGTC.

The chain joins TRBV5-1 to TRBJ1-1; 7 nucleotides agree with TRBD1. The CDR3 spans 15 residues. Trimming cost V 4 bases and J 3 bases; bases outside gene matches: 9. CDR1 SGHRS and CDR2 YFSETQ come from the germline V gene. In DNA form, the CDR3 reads TGCGCCAGCAGCCTTACAGGGGAGTTTGACACTGAAGCTTTCTTT. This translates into CASSLTGEFDTEAFF.

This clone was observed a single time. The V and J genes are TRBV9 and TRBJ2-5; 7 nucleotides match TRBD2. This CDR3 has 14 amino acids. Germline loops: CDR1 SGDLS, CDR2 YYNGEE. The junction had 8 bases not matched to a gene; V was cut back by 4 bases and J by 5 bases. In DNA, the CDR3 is TGTGCCAGCAGCCTAGCGGTGGGCCCGGAGACCCAGTACTTC. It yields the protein CASSLAVGPETQYF.

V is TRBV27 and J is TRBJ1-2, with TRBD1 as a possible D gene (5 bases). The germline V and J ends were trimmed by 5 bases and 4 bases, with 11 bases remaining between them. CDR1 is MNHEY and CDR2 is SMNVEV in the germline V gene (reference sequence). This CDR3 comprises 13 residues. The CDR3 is CASSIGTGYGYTF. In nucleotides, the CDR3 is TGTGCCAGCAGTATTGGGACGGGCTATGGCTACACCTTC.

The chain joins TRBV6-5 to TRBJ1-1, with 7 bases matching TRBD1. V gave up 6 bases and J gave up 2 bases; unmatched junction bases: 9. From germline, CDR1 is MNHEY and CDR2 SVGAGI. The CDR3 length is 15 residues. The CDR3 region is CASSKTQGNNTEAFF. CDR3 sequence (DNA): TGTGCCAGCAGCAAAACACAGGGGAATAACACTGAAGCTTTCTTT.

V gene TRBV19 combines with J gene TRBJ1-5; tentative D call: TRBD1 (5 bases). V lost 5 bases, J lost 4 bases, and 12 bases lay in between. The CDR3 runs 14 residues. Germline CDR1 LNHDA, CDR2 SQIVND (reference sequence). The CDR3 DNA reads TGTGCCAGTAGTGCGGGGGGGGGAAATCAGCCCCAGCATTTT. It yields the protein CASSAGGGNQPQHF.

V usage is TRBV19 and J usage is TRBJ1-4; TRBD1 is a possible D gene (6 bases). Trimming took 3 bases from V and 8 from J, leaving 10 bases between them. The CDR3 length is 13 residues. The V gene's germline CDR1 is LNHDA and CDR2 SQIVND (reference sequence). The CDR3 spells CASSMQGLEKLFF. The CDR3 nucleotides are TGTGCCAGTAGTATGCAGGGGTTGGAAAAACTGTTTTTT.

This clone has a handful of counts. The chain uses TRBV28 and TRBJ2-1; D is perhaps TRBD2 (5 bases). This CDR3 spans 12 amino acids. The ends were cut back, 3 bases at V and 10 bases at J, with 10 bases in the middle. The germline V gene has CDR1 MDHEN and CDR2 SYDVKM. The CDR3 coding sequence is TGTGCCAGCAGTTTGGCTAGAGGGGAGCAGTTCTTC. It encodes CASSLARGEQFF.

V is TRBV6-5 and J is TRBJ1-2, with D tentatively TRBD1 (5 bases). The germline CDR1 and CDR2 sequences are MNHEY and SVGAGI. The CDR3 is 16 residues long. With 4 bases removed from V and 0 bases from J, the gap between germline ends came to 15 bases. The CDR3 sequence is CASSSPGDSTNYGYTF. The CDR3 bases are TGTGCCAGCAGTTCCCCCGGGGACTCCACTAACTATGGCTACACCTTC.

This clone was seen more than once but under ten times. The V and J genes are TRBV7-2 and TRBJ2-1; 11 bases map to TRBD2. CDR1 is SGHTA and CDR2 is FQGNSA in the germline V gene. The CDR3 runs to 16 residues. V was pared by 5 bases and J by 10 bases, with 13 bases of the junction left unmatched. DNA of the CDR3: TGTGCCAGCAGCAAAGATAGCGGGGGGGCCTTCTTGGAGCAGTTCTTC. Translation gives CASSKDSGGAFLEQFF.

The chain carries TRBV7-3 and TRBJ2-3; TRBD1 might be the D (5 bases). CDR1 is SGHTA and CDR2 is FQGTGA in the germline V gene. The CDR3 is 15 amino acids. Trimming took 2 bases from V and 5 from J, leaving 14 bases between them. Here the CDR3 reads CASSLWAGMIDTQYF. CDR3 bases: TGTGCCAGCAGCTTATGGGCAGGGATGATAGATACGCAGTATTTT.

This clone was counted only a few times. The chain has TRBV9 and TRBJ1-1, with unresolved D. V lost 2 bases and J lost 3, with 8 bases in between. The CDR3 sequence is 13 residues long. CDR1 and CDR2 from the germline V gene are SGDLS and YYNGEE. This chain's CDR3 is CASSVRHHTEAFF. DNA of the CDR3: TGTGCCAGCAGCGTGAGACACCACACTGAAGCTTTCTTT.

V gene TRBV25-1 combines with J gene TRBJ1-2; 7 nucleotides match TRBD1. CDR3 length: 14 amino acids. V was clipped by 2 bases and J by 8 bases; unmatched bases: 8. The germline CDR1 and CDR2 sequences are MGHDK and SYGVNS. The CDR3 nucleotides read TGTGCCAGCAGTGAACCGGACAGGTCGTACGGCTACACCTTC. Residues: CASSEPDRSYGYTF.

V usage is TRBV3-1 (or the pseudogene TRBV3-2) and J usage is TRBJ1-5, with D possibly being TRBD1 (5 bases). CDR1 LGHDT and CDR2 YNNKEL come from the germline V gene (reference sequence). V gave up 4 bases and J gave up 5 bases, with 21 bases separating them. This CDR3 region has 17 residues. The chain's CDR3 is CASSPLQPGRADQPQHF. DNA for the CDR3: TGTGCCAGCAGCCCACTACAACCTGGCAGGGCAGATCAGCCCCAGCATTTT.

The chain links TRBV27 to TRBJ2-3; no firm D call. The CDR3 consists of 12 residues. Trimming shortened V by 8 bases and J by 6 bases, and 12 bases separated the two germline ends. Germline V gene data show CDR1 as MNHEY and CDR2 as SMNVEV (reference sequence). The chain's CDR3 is CASRQAGDTQYF. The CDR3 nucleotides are TGTGCCAGCCGACAAGCCGGGGATACGCAGTATTTT.

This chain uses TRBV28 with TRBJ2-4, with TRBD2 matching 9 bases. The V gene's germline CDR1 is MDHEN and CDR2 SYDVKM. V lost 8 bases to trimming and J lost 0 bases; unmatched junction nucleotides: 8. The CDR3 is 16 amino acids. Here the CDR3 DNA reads TGTGCCAGCCAGCCTAGCGGGGACCTAGCCAAAAACATTCAGTACTTC. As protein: CASQPSGDLAKNIQYF.

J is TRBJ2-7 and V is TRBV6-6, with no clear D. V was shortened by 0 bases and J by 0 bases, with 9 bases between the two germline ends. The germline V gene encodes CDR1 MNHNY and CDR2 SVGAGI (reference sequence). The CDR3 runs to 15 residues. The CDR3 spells CASSYSAESSYEQYV. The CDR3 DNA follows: TGTGCCAGCAGTTACTCGGCGGAAAGCTCCTACGAGCAGTACGTC.

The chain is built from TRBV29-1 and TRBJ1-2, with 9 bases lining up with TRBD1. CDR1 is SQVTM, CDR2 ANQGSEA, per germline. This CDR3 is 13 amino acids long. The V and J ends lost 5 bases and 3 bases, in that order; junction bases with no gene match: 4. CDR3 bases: TGCAGCGTTCGGGACAGGGCTGACTATGGCTACACCTTC. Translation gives CSVRDRADYGYTF.

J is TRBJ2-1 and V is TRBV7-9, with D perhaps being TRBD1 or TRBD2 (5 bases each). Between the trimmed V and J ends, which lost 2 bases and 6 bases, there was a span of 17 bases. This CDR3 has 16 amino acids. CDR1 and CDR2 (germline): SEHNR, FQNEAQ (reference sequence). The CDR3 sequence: CASSLWGPAHLNEQFF. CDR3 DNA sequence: TGTGCCAGCAGCTTATGGGGACCAGCCCACCTCAATGAGCAGTTCTTC.

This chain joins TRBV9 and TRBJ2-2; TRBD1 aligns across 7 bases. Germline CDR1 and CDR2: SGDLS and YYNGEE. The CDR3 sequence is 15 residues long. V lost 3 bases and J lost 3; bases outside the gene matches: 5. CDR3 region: CASSARDRHTGELFF. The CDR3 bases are TGTGCCAGCAGCGCCCGGGACAGACACACCGGGGAGCTGTTTTTT.

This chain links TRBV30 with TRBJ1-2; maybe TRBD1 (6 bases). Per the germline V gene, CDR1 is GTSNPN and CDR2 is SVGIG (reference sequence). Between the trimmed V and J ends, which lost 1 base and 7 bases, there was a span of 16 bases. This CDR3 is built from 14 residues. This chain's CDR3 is CAWSGFTNRVGYTF. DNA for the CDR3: TGTGCCTGGAGTGGATTCACCAACAGGGTTGGCTACACCTTC.

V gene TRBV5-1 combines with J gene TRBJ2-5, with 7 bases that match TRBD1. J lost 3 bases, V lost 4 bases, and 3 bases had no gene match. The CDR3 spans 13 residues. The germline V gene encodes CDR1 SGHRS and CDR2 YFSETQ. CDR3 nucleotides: TGCGCCAGCAGCGGGACAGACGAAGAGACCCAGTACTTC. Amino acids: CASSGTDEETQYF.

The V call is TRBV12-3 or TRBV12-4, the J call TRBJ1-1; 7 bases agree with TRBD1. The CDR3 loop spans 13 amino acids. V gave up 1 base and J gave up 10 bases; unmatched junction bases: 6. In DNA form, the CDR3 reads TGTGCCAGCAGTTTAGGACAGGGCGTGTCAGCTTTCTTT. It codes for CASSLGQGVSAFF.